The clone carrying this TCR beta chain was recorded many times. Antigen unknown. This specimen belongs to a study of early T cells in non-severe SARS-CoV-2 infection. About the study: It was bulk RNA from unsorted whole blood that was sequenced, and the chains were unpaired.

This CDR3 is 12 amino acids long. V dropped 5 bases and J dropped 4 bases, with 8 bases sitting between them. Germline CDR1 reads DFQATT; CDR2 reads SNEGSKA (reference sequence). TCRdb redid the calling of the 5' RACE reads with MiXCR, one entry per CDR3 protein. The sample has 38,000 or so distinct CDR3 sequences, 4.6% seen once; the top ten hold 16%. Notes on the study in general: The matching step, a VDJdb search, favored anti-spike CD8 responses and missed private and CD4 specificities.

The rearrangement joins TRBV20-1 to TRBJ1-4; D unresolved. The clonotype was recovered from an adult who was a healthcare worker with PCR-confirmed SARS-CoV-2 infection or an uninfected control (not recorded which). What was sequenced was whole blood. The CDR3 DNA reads TGCAGTGCTCCCAGCTTTAATGAAAAACTGTTTTTT. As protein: CSAPSFNEKLFF.